Given below is one T cell receptor (beta chain) in context. The antigen is undetermined. Germline CDR1 reads SGHRS; CDR2 reads YFSETQ. V lost 1 base to trimming and J lost 0 bases; unmatched junction nucleotides: 7. The CDR3 is 18 residues long. The assay was immunoSEQ multiplex PCR, and TCRdb's table has in-frame clones only and misses some. In the table there are about 190,000 clones, about 82% of which are singletons. This specimen comes from a study of cytomegalovirus exposure and HLA in healthy donors. General study results and limits: A few CMV-associated chains proved CMV antigen-specific in vitro. In the 130 or so validation repertoires, about 95% of cluster scores exceeded 0, per a later analysis.

The donors were in the roughly 130-subject validation cohort, distinct from the approximately 700-subject first cohort. The sequence was collected from a woman aged 18-29 years in good health and CMV-seronegative. V usage is TRBV5-1 and J usage is TRBJ2-1, with 10 bases aligning to TRBD2. Input material: PBMCs. The CDR3 DNA sequence: TGCGCCAGCAGCTTGCAGGCTAGCGGGAGTGGCTCCTACAATGAGCAGTTCTTC. This translates into CASSLQASGSGSYNEQFF.